These 29 T cell receptor beta chains were all obtained from the same sample, sequenced in a study of T cell responses to AZD1222 COVID-19 vaccine. The protocol was immunoSEQ multiplex PCR, while the TCRdb copy is restricted to in-frame clones and leaves out a portion. The sample lists roughly 40,000 clones, roughly 75% occurring once. Sequenced material: peripheral blood, taken on day 0 of AZD1222 vaccination. These receptors were obtained from an adult in good health.

CDR3 bases: TGTGCCAGCAGCTTGGGGGCATCCAGGGCCGGTTACTACGAGCAGTACTTC. This translates into CASSLGASRAGYYEQYF. The V call is TRBV7-2, the J call TRBJ2-7; weak D call: TRBD1 (6 bases). Trimming took off 3 bases at V and 3 bases at J, with 21 bases between the two ends. Germline assignment: CDR1 SGHTA and CDR2 FQGNSA. The CDR3 covers 17 residues.

This sequence joins TRBV19 and TRBJ1-1, with 8 bases that match TRBD1. The CDR3 runs to 15 residues. J was trimmed by 5 bases and V by 5 bases; bases with no gene match: 10. CDR1 is LNHDA and CDR2 is SQIVND in the germline V gene (reference sequence). CDR3 loop: CASSAPQGGRTEAFF. The CDR3 DNA sequence: TGTGCCAGTAGTGCCCCACAGGGGGGACGGACTGAAGCTTTCTTT.

The rearrangement joins TRBV28 to TRBJ2-1; D uncertain. The CDR3 contains 12 residues. Trimming stripped 1 base from V and 8 bases from J, with 6 bases between. Germline CDR1 and CDR2: MDHEN and SYDVKM. CDR3 bases: TGTGCCAGCAGTTTATCCCCGGATGAGCAGTTCTTC. It encodes CASSLSPDEQFF.

The V call is TRBV27, the J call TRBJ1-6; 8 bases are shared with TRBD1. CDR1 MNHEY and CDR2 SMNVEV come from the germline V gene (reference sequence). Trimming cost V 8 bases and J 9 bases; bases outside gene matches: 15. The CDR3 runs 16 residues. CDR3 loop: CASGEQGQVRGSPLHF. DNA for the CDR3: TGTGCCAGCGGGGAACAGGGACAGGTAAGAGGTTCACCCCTCCACTTT.

The rearrangement links TRBV18 to TRBJ1-2; D might be TRBD1 (6 bases). In germline, CDR1 is KGHSH, CDR2 LQKENI. There are 16 residues in the CDR3. The germline V and J ends were trimmed by 5 bases and 2 bases, with 18 bases remaining between them. CDR3 DNA sequence: TGTGCCAGCTCATCTGCAACAGGGCTTCGAAACTATGGCTACACCTTC. Protein: CASSSATGLRNYGYTF. Together with reference TRBV18 and TRBJ1-2, the CDR3 gives the full variable domain: NAGVMQNPRHLVRRRGQEARLRCSPMKGHSHVYWYRQLPEEGLKFMVYLQKENIIDESGMPKERFSAEFPKEGPSILRIQQVVRGDSAAYFCASSSATGLRNYGYTFGSGTRLTVV.

The V and J genes are TRBV30 and TRBJ2-1; 8 positions agree with TRBD2. Germline V gene data show CDR1 as GTSNPN and CDR2 as SVGIG (reference sequence). This CDR3 is built from 11 residues. J lost 9 bases, V lost 7 bases, and 5 bases had no gene match. CDR3 in DNA: TGTGCCTTTCGGGGGGGGGTTGAGCAGTTCTTC. Its translation is CAFRGGVEQFF. Full variable domain (rest looked up from reference TRBV30 and TRBJ2-1): SQTIHQWPATLVQPVGSPLSLECTVEGTSNPNLYWYRQAAGRGLQLLFYSVGIGQISSEVPQNLSASRPQDRQFILSSKKLLLSDSGFYLCAFRGGVEQFFGPGTRLTVL.

This clone appeared once. The V call is TRBV3-1 (or the pseudogene TRBV3-2), the J call TRBJ2-3, with a weak D call TRBD2 (6 bases). V shed 0 bases and J shed 3 bases, with 7 bases lying between them. The CDR3 covers 14 residues. Germline V CDR1 and CDR2: LGHDT, YNNKEL (reference sequence). CDR3 sequence reads: CASSQDAGTDTQYF. The CDR3 DNA sequence: TGTGCCAGCAGCCAAGATGCGGGAACAGATACGCAGTATTTT.

This chain links TRBV28 with TRBJ2-7; 11 positions agree with TRBD1. Germline V gene lookup returns CDR1 MDHEN and CDR2 SYDVKM. CDR3 length: 14 amino acids. Losses at the gene ends were 8 bases for V and 7 bases for J; bases not matched to a gene: 10. CDR3 protein: CASSPWTGGTEQYF. The CDR3 bases are TGTGCCAGCTCTCCATGGACAGGGGGCACGGAGCAGTACTTC.

The count of this clone is one. The V and J genes are TRBV6-5 and TRBJ2-2; TRBD2 is a possible D gene (5 bases). V was trimmed by 7 bases and J by 7 bases, leaving 10 bases between them. The CDR3 is 12 residues long. Germline CDR1 is MNHEY and CDR2 is SVGAGI. CDR3 nucleotide sequence: TGTGCCAGCAAGGAGGTCGGCGGGGAGCTGTTTTTT. It specifies CASKEVGGELFF.

V usage is TRBV3-1 (or the pseudogene TRBV3-2) and J usage is TRBJ2-3, with 8 bases lining up with TRBD2. This CDR3 is built from 15 residues. V dropped 1 base and J dropped 7; count of bases not matched to a gene: 7. Germline V gives CDR1 LGHDT, CDR2 YNNKEL (reference sequence). The CDR3 DNA is TGTGCCAGCAGCCAAGGGGCGGGGGGAATGCATACGCAGTATTTT. Encoded protein: CASSQGAGGMHTQYF.

The rearrangement joins TRBV19 to TRBJ1-2, with TRBD1 as a possible D gene (5 bases). Deletions cut 9 bases from V and 4 bases from J, with 15 bases between. The CDR3 totals 13 residues. From germline, CDR1 is LNHDA and CDR2 SQIVND (reference sequence). The CDR3 sequence: CASTQKGSYGYTF. The CDR3 bases are TGTGCCAGCACTCAAAAGGGGAGCTATGGCTACACCTTC.

In DNA form, the CDR3 reads TGTGCCAGCAGCCGCCGGGACAACGAAAAACTGTTTTTT. It yields the protein CASSRRDNEKLFF. The chain couples TRBV11-3 to TRBJ1-4; TRBD1 might be the D (6 bases). The CDR3 is made up of 13 amino acids. V was shortened by 5 bases and J by 8 bases, with 12 bases between the two germline ends. From germline, CDR1 is SGHNT and CDR2 YENEEA.

The rearrangement uses TRBV7-9 and TRBJ2-3, with 12 nucleotides matching TRBD1. CDR3 length: 17 amino acids. Germline V gene data show CDR1 as SEHNR and CDR2 as FQNEAQ (reference sequence). Trimming took 1 base from V and 4 from J; bases not matched to a gene: 6. For the CDR3, the DNA is TGTGCCAGCAGCTTAGACGTGGGACAGGGGGCAGCAGATACGCAGTATTTT. It yields the protein CASSLDVGQGAADTQYF.

This clone has just a few counts. This chain joins TRBV7-9 and TRBJ2-1; D is possibly TRBD1 (7 bases). Per the germline V gene, CDR1 is SEHNR and CDR2 is FQNEAQ (reference sequence). Trimming removed 7 bases from V and 8 bases from J, with 21 bases in between. The CDR3 covers 15 residues. CDR3 sequence reads: CASTLQGPTGDEQFF. As DNA, the CDR3 is TGTGCCAGCACCCTACAGGGGCCCACGGGGGATGAGCAGTTCTTC.

The genes are TRBV12-3 or TRBV12-4 and TRBJ1-2; D uncertain. The ends were cut back, 5 bases at V and 3 bases at J, with 10 bases in the middle. CDR3 length equals 13 residues. For the CDR3, the DNA is TGTGCCAGCAGTCCGGGCCAAGACTATGGCTACACCTTC. It translates to CASSPGQDYGYTF.

This chain uses TRBV29-1 with TRBJ1-2, with 7 bases aligning to TRBD1. The germline V gene has CDR1 SQVTM and CDR2 ANQGSEA. This CDR3 is built from 13 residues. Trimming at V came to 4 bases and at J to 6 bases, leaving 8 bases not matched to a gene. CDR3 region: CSVGPGTVDGYTF. As DNA, the CDR3 is TGCAGCGTTGGCCCCGGGACAGTCGATGGCTACACCTTC.

This clone has a single count. The V call is TRBV2, the J call TRBJ2-2, with TRBD2 matching 11 bases. Germline CDR1 is SNHLY and CDR2 is FYNNEI. This CDR3 region has 16 residues. V was clipped by 4 bases and J by 3 bases; unmatched bases: 4. Here the CDR3 DNA reads TGTGCCAGCAGTGTTAGCGGGGGGGCGGACACCGGGGAGCTGTTTTTT. It yields the protein CASSVSGGADTGELFF.

This clone was detected only a few times. V is TRBV7-2 and J is TRBJ1-6; TRBD1 matches 11 bases. CDR3 length equals 16 residues. The trim removed 4 bases at V and 7 bases at J, leaving 6 bases unmatched. Germline CDR1 is SGHTA and CDR2 is FQGNSA. CDR3 amino acids: CASSSRDRGSNSPLHF. Written as DNA, the CDR3 is TGTGCCAGCAGCTCCCGGGACAGGGGGTCAAATTCACCCCTCCACTTT.

The J gene is TRBJ1-2, the V gene TRBV29-1, with TRBD1 identical over 8 bases. The CDR3 extends over 13 amino acids. V lost 5 bases and J lost 7; bases outside the gene matches: 9. Germline V gives CDR1 SQVTM, CDR2 ANQGSEA. This CDR3 is CSVTTGALVGYTF. CDR3 in DNA: TGCAGCGTTACGACAGGGGCCCTAGTTGGCTACACCTTC. Full variable domain (remainder filled in from reference TRBV29-1 and TRBJ1-2): SAVISQKPSRDICQRGTSLTIQCQVDSQVTMMFWYRQQPGQSLTLIATANQGSEATYESGFVIDKFPISRPNLTFSTLTVSNMSPEDSSIYLCSVTTGALVGYTFGSGTRLTVV.

The chain uses TRBV19 and TRBJ2-6; no reliable D call. Looked up from germline, CDR1 is LNHDA and CDR2 is SQIVND (reference sequence). Trimming shortened V by 1 base and J by 1 base, and 5 bases separated the two germline ends. This CDR3 is 15 amino acids long. The CDR3: CASSIAGSGANVLTF. CDR3 coding DNA: TGTGCCAGTAGTATAGCTGGGTCTGGGGCCAACGTCCTGACTTTC.

There are a few counts of this clone. The chain joins TRBV15 to TRBJ2-3, with TRBD2 as a possible D gene (5 bases). The germline V gene has CDR1 LNHNV and CDR2 YYDKDF (reference sequence). V lost 6 bases to trimming and J lost 4 bases, with 20 bases between them. This CDR3 is 16 amino acids long. The CDR3 region has the DNA TGTGCCACCAGTACGGACGGGCACGGGAACCCAGATACGCAGTATTTT. Its protein is CATSTDGHGNPDTQYF.

This clone was observed a single time. V usage is TRBV9 and J usage is TRBJ1-6; D might be TRBD1 (6 bases). V lost 4 bases, J lost 2 bases, and 10 bases lay in between. The CDR3 contains 15 residues. Germline-derived CDR1 and CDR2 are SGDLS and YYNGEE. The CDR3 sequence is CASSSGQTYNSPLHF. In DNA, the CDR3 is TGTGCCAGCAGCTCCGGACAGACCTATAATTCACCCCTCCACTTT.

The V gene is TRBV29-1, the J gene TRBJ1-2; D uncertain. Per germline, CDR1 SQVTM and CDR2 ANQGSEA. The CDR3 is 13 amino acids. V dropped 5 bases and J dropped 4 bases, with 14 bases sitting between them. CDR3 sequence: CSVSSGGGYGYTF. The CDR3 DNA reads as TGCAGCGTTAGTAGCGGCGGTGGCTATGGCTACACCTTC.

The genes are TRBV19 and TRBJ1-2; no firm D call. CDR1 is LNHDA and CDR2 is SQIVND in the germline V gene (reference sequence). The CDR3 length is 12 residues. V was trimmed by 4 bases and J by 7 bases, leaving 10 bases between them. CDR3 nucleotides: TGTGCCAGTAGTAATGCGGGGTTTGGCTACACCTTC. Amino acid sequence: CASSNAGFGYTF.

The rearrangement joins TRBV7-9 to TRBJ1-4; 9 nucleotides match TRBD1. The V segment lost 5 bases and the J segment 7 bases; nucleotides outside the gene matches: 11. The CDR3 covers 16 residues. Germline V gene data show CDR1 as SEHNR and CDR2 as FQNEAQ (reference sequence). CDR3 in amino acids: CASSLTGGLGREKLFF. CDR3 sequence (DNA): TGTGCCAGCAGCCTCACAGGGGGCCTCGGGCGTGAAAAACTGTTTTTT.

In this sample, this clone turned up once. The chain couples TRBV4-2 to TRBJ1-1, with D possibly matching TRBD1 (5 bases). The V end was cut by 1 base, the J end by 3 bases, with 12 bases between. From germline, CDR1 is LGHNA and CDR2 YNFKEQ. The CDR3 contains 15 residues. This CDR3 reads CASSQAKSGHTEAFF. For the CDR3, the DNA is TGTGCCAGCAGCCAAGCGAAATCAGGGCACACTGAAGCTTTCTTT.

J is TRBJ1-2 and V is TRBV27, with TRBD1 matching 9 bases. The CDR3 covers 13 residues. Germline V gene sequence: CDR1 MNHEY, CDR2 SMNVEV (reference sequence). V was clipped by 5 bases and J by 6 bases; unmatched bases: 4. The CDR3 loop reads CASSLTGGHGYTF. The CDR3 DNA follows: TGTGCCAGCAGTCTGACAGGGGGACATGGCTACACCTTC.

The table lists this clone with a count of one. V usage is TRBV27 and J usage is TRBJ2-1; 7 bases map to TRBD2. The germline V gene encodes CDR1 MNHEY and CDR2 SMNVEV (reference sequence). V was pared by 2 bases and J by 7 bases, with 8 bases of the junction left unmatched. The CDR3 consists of 15 residues. Here the CDR3 reads CASSLVAGGGNEQFF. The CDR3 nucleotides read TGTGCCAGCAGTTTAGTGGCAGGCGGGGGAAATGAGCAGTTCTTC.

The CDR3 coding sequence is TGTGCCAGCAAAGAAGGGACAACCGCCTACGAGCAGTACTTC. Amino acid sequence: CASKEGTTAYEQYF. The chain employs TRBV2 and TRBJ2-7, with D maybe TRBD1 (6 bases). Trimming stripped 7 bases from V and 2 bases from J, with 15 bases between. The CDR3 consists of 14 residues. Germline-derived CDR1 and CDR2 are SNHLY and FYNNEI. The complete variable domain, with remaining parts taken from reference TRBV2 and TRBJ2-7, reads EPEVTQTPSHQVTQMGQEVILRCVPISNHLYFYWYRQILGQKVEFLVSFYNNEISEKSEIFDDQFSVERPDGSNFTLKIRSTKLEDSAMYFCASKEGTTAYEQYFGPGTRLTVT.